The present TCR beta chain was sequenced within a study of blood T cell repertoires in COVID-19. About the research overall: Samples of COVID-19 (acute and convalescent) were obtained from the United States, Italy and Spain. PBMCs, B-cell-depleted T cells, or T cells provided the cDNA or gDNA that made up the material.

As handled by the study authors: Counts of nucleated cells, estimated from reference gene primer amplification, were obtained. The assay was immunoSEQ multiplex PCR, and TCRdb's table has in-frame clones only and misses some. V and J calls and clone size are those listed in that table; D and trimming were worked out from the DNA. This table has 170,000 or so clones, less than 90% appearing once. The TCR comes from a man younger than 30 with active or convalescent COVID-19. The sequencing input was peripheral blood.

The CDR3 is CASTRQGRNSPLHF. The CDR3, as DNA: TGCGCCAGCACTCGACAGGGTCGTAATTCACCCCTCCACTTT. The gene calls are TRBV5-1 and TRBJ1-6; 7 bases agree with TRBD1. Per the germline V gene, CDR1 is SGHRS and CDR2 is YFSETQ. The ends lost 6 bases at V and 6 bases at J; junction bases unmatched: 6. The CDR3 sequence is 14 residues long.